Shown below are 21 T cell receptor beta chains from a single sample sequenced in a study of beta chain features in type 1 diabetes. Expressed TCRB transcripts were sequenced because the isolated RNA had all been reverse transcribed beforehand. The protocol was immunoSEQ multiplex PCR, while the TCRdb copy is restricted to in-frame clones and leaves out a portion. The profile covers 900,000 or so clones, with 17% appearing a single time and 0.02% to 0.03% taken by the ten largest. Sequences were obtained from naive CD4+ T cells from blood. These receptors came from a woman under 30 in good health.

The rearrangement uses TRBV29-1 and TRBJ1-3; maybe TRBD1 (5 bases). Per germline, CDR1 SQVTM and CDR2 ANQGSEA. The CDR3 is made up of 14 amino acids. Deletions cut 7 bases from V and 0 bases from J, with 13 bases between. CDR3: CSAGHTSSGNTIYF. The DNA of the CDR3 is TGCAGCGCCGGACACACGAGCTCTGGAAACACCATATATTTT.

Only a few counts were recorded for this clone. The V and J genes are TRBV25-1 and TRBJ1-4, with D possibly being TRBD1 (5 bases). This CDR3 is 13 amino acids long. V was pared by 6 bases and J by 4 bases, with 9 bases between. Germline CDR1 and CDR2: MGHDK and SYGVNS. This CDR3 is CASRGRGNEKLFF. CDR3 in DNA: TGTGCCAGCAGGGGACGGGGTAATGAAAAACTGTTTTTT.

Only a few counts were recorded for this clone. J is TRBJ2-3 and V is TRBV15, with 8 bases matching TRBD2. The CDR3 is 17 residues long. V trimming: 2 bases; J trimming: 6 bases; junction bases outside the gene matches: 13. Germline V gene data show CDR1 as LNHNV and CDR2 as YYDKDF (reference sequence). CDR3 sequence: CATSRYASGSGLDTQYF. The CDR3 DNA sequence: TGTGCCACCAGCAGATATGCGAGCGGGAGTGGTTTGGATACGCAGTATTTT.

The chain is built from TRBV7-9 and TRBJ2-1, with 7 positions matching TRBD1. The V and J ends lost 7 bases and 1 base, in that order; junction bases with no gene match: 4. Germline V gene data show CDR1 as SEHNR and CDR2 as FQNEAQ (reference sequence). CDR3 length: 14 amino acids. This CDR3 reads CASNIQGSYNEQFF. CDR3 in DNA: TGTGCCAGCAATATACAGGGGTCCTACAATGAGCAGTTCTTC.

V usage is TRBV10-3 and J usage is TRBJ2-1; a weak D match, TRBD2 (6 bases). The CDR3 extends over 15 amino acids. Trimming removed 4 bases from V and 0 bases from J, with 10 bases in between. Germline V lookup: CDR1 ENHRY, CDR2 SYGVKD. CDR3 region: CAISGDSSSYNEQFF. As DNA, the CDR3 is TGTGCCATCAGTGGGGACTCGAGCTCCTACAATGAGCAGTTCTTC.

This clone has more than one count but fewer than ten. The rearrangement joins TRBV6-1 to TRBJ2-5; 9 nucleotides align to TRBD2. Trimming cost V 5 bases and J 7 bases; bases outside gene matches: 8. CDR1 and CDR2 from the germline V gene are MNHNS and SASEGT. This CDR3 has 14 residues. In DNA form, the CDR3 reads TGTGCCAGCAGTTGGACTAGCGATTTTGGGACCCAGTACTTC. Translation gives CASSWTSDFGTQYF.

This rearrangement joins TRBV7-2 to TRBJ1-3, with D hard to call. The germline gives CDR1 SGHTA, CDR2 FQGNSA. The CDR3 extends over 16 amino acids. Trimming cost V 0 bases and J 0 bases, with 9 bases left between them. Here the CDR3 reads CASSLAQTGSGNTIYF. DNA of the CDR3: TGTGCCAGCAGCTTAGCGCAGACTGGCTCTGGAAACACCATATATTTT.

This clone occurred a few times. CDR3 in DNA: TGTGCCACCAGCAGAGATTTAGTCAGGGACTCTGGGGCCAACGTCCTGACTTTC. This encodes CATSRDLVRDSGANVLTF. The V call is TRBV15, the J call TRBJ2-6; D is possibly TRBD1 (5 bases). There are 18 residues in the CDR3. Germline V gene data show CDR1 as LNHNV and CDR2 as YYDKDF (reference sequence). Trimming removed 0 bases at V and 0 bases at J, with 12 bases between.

This clone was counted between two and nine times. At the DNA level, this CDR3 is encoded by other sequences in the same sample as well. This chain uses TRBV7-9 with TRBJ2-3; the D is unclear. The V end lost 4 bases, the J end lost 3 bases, and 5 bases lay between the germline ends. The CDR3 spans 12 residues. Germline loops: CDR1 SEHNR, CDR2 FQNEAQ (reference sequence). CDR3 in amino acids: CASSYRTDTQYF. CDR3 DNA: TGTGCCAGCAGCTACAGAACAGATACGCAGTATTTT.

The V gene is TRBV2, the J gene TRBJ1-2, with TRBD1 matching 7 bases. The trim removed 2 bases at V and 8 bases at J, leaving 11 bases unmatched. The CDR3 covers 15 residues. Germline CDR1 and CDR2: SNHLY and FYNNEI. CDR3 sequence (DNA): TGTGCCAGCAGTGAACGGGACAGATCCCCGCGCGGCTACACCTTC. Translation gives CASSERDRSPRGYTF.

The gene calls are TRBV29-1 and TRBJ2-3; D call uncertain. The CDR3 runs 13 residues. Per the germline V gene, CDR1 is SQVTM and CDR2 is ANQGSEA. V was cut by 4 bases and J by 2 bases, with 10 bases left in between. The CDR3 DNA is TGCAGCGTTGTTGCTAGGTACACAGATACGCAGTATTTT. This encodes CSVVARYTDTQYF.

The chain employs TRBV7-3 and TRBJ2-1, with TRBD2 matching 12 bases. CDR1 is SGHTA, CDR2 FQGTGA, per germline. The CDR3 extends over 19 amino acids. Trimming at V came to 5 bases and at J to 5 bases, leaving 16 bases not matched to a gene. The CDR3 nucleotides are TGTGCCAGCAGCCGACAGCCGGGACTAGCGGGCAGGGGAAACAATGAGCAGTTCTTC. Translated: CASSRQPGLAGRGNNEQFF.

The count of this clone is one. This chain joins TRBV6-1 and TRBJ2-7, with 9 bases identical to TRBD2. The CDR3 spans 15 residues. Germline V CDR1 and CDR2: MNHNS, SASEGT. Trimming removed 6 bases from V and 2 bases from J; junction bases left unmatched: 8. The CDR3 region has the DNA TGTGCCAGCAGAGACCGCTTAGCGGGGGCCTACGAGCAGTACTTC. Its translation: CASRDRLAGAYEQYF.

This clone has just a few counts. The rearrangement uses TRBV7-2 and TRBJ2-3; 8 bases align to TRBD2. This CDR3 has 17 amino acids. After removal of 1 base from V and 3 bases from J, the junction contained 9 bases not matched to a gene. Germline lookup yields CDR1 SGHTA and CDR2 FQGNSA. CDR3 region: CASSLDYSGRGTDTQYF. Written as DNA, the CDR3 is TGTGCCAGCAGCTTAGATTACAGCGGGAGAGGGACAGATACGCAGTATTTT.

The sample holds a few counts of this clone. The rearrangement joins TRBV28 to TRBJ2-7; TRBD1 is a possible D gene (6 bases). Per germline, CDR1 MDHEN and CDR2 SYDVKM. The V end was cut by 6 bases, the J end by 1 base, with 10 bases between. The CDR3 is made up of 13 amino acids. The DNA for the CDR3 is TGTGCCAGCAGCCGAACAGGGTCCTACGAGCAGTACTTC. Translating gives CASSRTGSYEQYF.

This clone appeared a few times. V usage is TRBV4-2 and J usage is TRBJ2-2, with D tentatively TRBD1 or TRBD2 (6 bases each). The CDR3 runs to 18 residues. The V end lost 0 bases, the J end lost 6 bases, and 20 bases lay between the germline ends. Germline CDR1 reads LGHNA; CDR2 reads YNFKEQ. CDR3 nucleotide sequence: TGTGCCAGCAGCCAAGATATTGGGGGCGGGAAAAGGTCCGGGGAGCTGTTTTTT. Protein product: CASSQDIGGGKRSGELFF.

This clone was seen more than once but under ten times. The gene calls are TRBV7-2 and TRBJ2-1; 7 bases are shared with TRBD2. The CDR3 has 15 amino acids. Looked up from germline, CDR1 is SGHTA and CDR2 is FQGNSA. Trimming at V came to 5 bases and at J to 0 bases, leaving 4 bases not matched to a gene. CDR3 nucleotides: TGTGCCAGCAGCGTTAGCGGGTACTCCTACAATGAGCAGTTCTTC. Translating it yields CASSVSGYSYNEQFF.

In DNA, the CDR3 is TGTGCCAGCAGTTACGAGAGTTACACTGAAGCTTTCTTT. This encodes CASSYESYTEAFF. V usage is TRBV6-6 and J usage is TRBJ1-1; unclear D gene. In germline, CDR1 is MNHNY, CDR2 SVGAGI (reference sequence). The CDR3 is made up of 13 amino acids. V lost 2 bases, J lost 3 bases, and 7 bases lay in between.

This clone was observed a handful of times. The same CDR3 also results from other DNA sequences found in this sample. The chain links TRBV5-1 to TRBJ2-1, with 9 bases matching TRBD1. There are 14 residues in the CDR3. V lost 4 bases to trimming and J lost 2 bases; unmatched junction nucleotides: 1. From germline, CDR1 is SGHRS and CDR2 YFSETQ. The chain's CDR3 is CASSRDRAYNEQFF. CDR3 DNA sequence: TGCGCCAGCAGCCGGGACAGGGCCTACAATGAGCAGTTCTTC.

Points on this clone: Different DNA sequences within this sample yield the same CDR3. The CDR3 is CASSLEGAGYTF. In DNA form, the CDR3 reads TGTGCCAGCAGCTTAGAAGGGGCCGGCTACACCTTC. The gene calls are TRBV7-9 and TRBJ1-2, with a tentative D call TRBD1 (5 bases). This CDR3 spans 12 amino acids. Per the germline V gene, CDR1 is SEHNR and CDR2 is FQNEAQ (reference sequence). Trimming removed 1 base from V and 8 bases from J, with 8 bases in between.

This clone was seen a few times. The DNA for the CDR3 is TGCGCCAGCAGCTTGAACGGGTTAGGCACCGGGGAGCTGTTTTTT. Translated, it gives CASSLNGLGTGELFF. This chain joins TRBV5-1 and TRBJ2-2, with D unresolved. The V gene lost 1 base and the J gene lost 4 bases, with 11 bases spanning the gap. Germline V lookup: CDR1 SGHRS, CDR2 YFSETQ. The CDR3 runs 15 residues.